This T cell receptor (beta chain) was profiled in a study of T cell responses to AZD1222 COVID-19 vaccine. The protocol was immunoSEQ multiplex PCR, while the TCRdb copy is restricted to in-frame clones and leaves out a portion. The sample records some 110,000 clones, about 82% being singletons. Overall study results and limits: Seropositive at baseline were only a handful of AZD1222 recipients.

The table lists this clone with a count of one. Antigen unknown. The specimen was peripheral blood, collected 28 days after the second AZD1222 dose. The sequence was collected from an adult who received the AZD1222 COVID-19 vaccine.

CDR3 DNA: TGTGCCAGCAGCCAGGGGAACACTGAAGCTTTCTTT. It is translated as CASSQGNTEAFF. This sequence joins TRBV5-5 and TRBJ1-1; possibly TRBD1 for D (5 bases). There are 12 residues in the CDR3. Germline V gene data show CDR1 as SGHKS and CDR2 as YYEKEE (reference sequence). Trimming took 4 bases from V and 1 from J, leaving 5 bases between them.